Below are 15 T cell receptor beta chains sequenced from a single sample in a study of T cell clonality in common variable immunodeficiency. Some clones are missing from TCRdb's copy, which holds only in-frame ones; the method was immunoSEQ multiplex PCR. Recorded here are about 64,000 clones, none singletons. Sequenced sample: peripheral blood mononuclear cells. These TCRs come from a person between 18 and 75 years old in good health.

This clone was counted ten times or more. The read is 3 residues too short to cover the CDR3 end, so that end is filled in from the germline J gene. The rearrangement uses TRBV30 and TRBJ2-1, with 7 bases that match TRBD2. With V trimmed by 4 bases and J by 2 bases, 2 bases remained unmatched. The germline CDR1 and CDR2 sequences are GTSNPN and SVGIG (reference sequence). The CDR3 sequence is 13 residues long. The sequenced CDR3 bases are TGTGCCTGGACTCGGGGGGCCTACAATGAG. Residues: CAWTRGAYNE. The full CDR3 is CAWTRGAYNEQFF.

This clone occurred many times. From the germline J gene comes the end of the CDR3, since the read stops 3 residues before it. The chain employs TRBV6-4 and TRBJ2-3; D unclear. V lost 2 bases and J lost 2, with 8 bases in between. The CDR3 length is 14 residues. Germline CDR1 MRHNA, CDR2 SNTAGT. The CDR3 bases that were read are TGTGCCAGCAGTGACCAGGTGGCCACAGATACG. Encoded protein: CASSDQVATDT. The full CDR3 sequence reads CASSDQVATDTQYF.

This clone was detected ten times or more. The read is 3 residues too short to cover the CDR3 end, so that end is filled in from the germline J gene. The genes are TRBV30 and TRBJ2-7, with D tentatively TRBD2 (5 bases). Between the trimmed V and J ends, which lost 0 bases and 5 bases, there was a span of 14 bases. This CDR3 has 14 residues. In germline, CDR1 is GTSNPN, CDR2 SVGIG (reference sequence). CDR3 DNA (partial): TGTGCCTGGAGTGTAAGCTGGTCGGGGAACGAG. Amino acid sequence: CAWSVSWSGNE. The complete CDR3 reads CAWSVSWSGNEQYF.

At least ten counts were recorded for this clone. The read falls 3 residues short of the CDR3 end, and the missing part is taken from the germline J gene. The chain combines TRBV20-1 with TRBJ2-5; 8 bases match TRBD1. Looked up from germline, CDR1 is DFQATT and CDR2 is SNEGSKA (reference sequence). The CDR3 consists of 14 residues. CDR3 amino acids: CSARVRGREVTQYF. The covered CDR3 bases are TGCAGTGCTAGGGTCAGGGGGCGTGAAGTTACC.

This clone has at least ten counts. The read halts 3 residues ahead of the CDR3 end, with the missing end drawn from the germline J gene. The chain is built from TRBV7-9 and TRBJ2-1; a weak D match, TRBD1 (5 bases). The CDR3 loop spans 14 amino acids. V lost 2 bases and J 7 bases, leaving 12 bases between the germline ends. Germline V gives CDR1 SEHNR, CDR2 FQNEAQ (reference sequence). The covered CDR3 bases are TGTGCCAGCAGCTTACAGGGTAGCTGGAATGAG. Translating gives CASSLQGSWNE. The complete CDR3 protein is CASSLQGSWNEQFF.

This clone was observed at least ten times. Coverage ceases 3 residues before the CDR3 finishes, and the germline J gene fills in the end. The chain uses TRBV7-8 and TRBJ1-6; a possible D gene is TRBD1 (5 bases). The CDR3 is 13 residues long. Germline V gene data show CDR1 as SGHVS and CDR2 as FQNEAQ. The CDR3 bases that were read are TGTGCCAGCAGCTTTACAGGTGGGCCGGCC. Translation: CASSFTGGPA. The entire CDR3 sequence reads CASSFTGGPALHF.

This clone was recorded many times. The read falls 3 residues short of the CDR3 end, and the missing part is taken from the germline J gene. The chain couples TRBV10-3 to TRBJ2-3, with a weak D call TRBD2 (6 bases). V was trimmed by 6 bases and J by 3 bases, leaving 10 bases between them. In germline, CDR1 is ENHRY, CDR2 SYGVKD. The CDR3 covers 13 residues. The CDR3 loop is CAISAGTTDTQYF. The CDR3 DNA, read in part, is TGTGCCATCAGCGCCGGGACTACAGATACG.

This clone appeared many times. The read finishes 3 residues shy of the CDR3 end, and the germline J gene is used to complete it. The rearrangement joins TRBV13 to TRBJ2-6; 13 nucleotides match TRBD2. Germline values: CDR1 PRHDT, CDR2 FYEKMQ (reference sequence). V was clipped by 2 bases and J by 2 bases; unmatched bases: 3. The CDR3 consists of 18 residues. The covered CDR3 bases are TGTGCCAGCAGCTTAACTAGCGGGAGGGCTCCTGGGGCCAACGTC. This gives the protein CASSLTSGRAPGANV. The full CDR3 protein reads CASSLTSGRAPGANVLTF.

This clone was seen only a few times. The read terminates 3 residues before the CDR3 end, so the remaining end is supplied by the germline J gene. The chain has TRBV5-1 and TRBJ1-3; tentative D call: TRBD1 (5 bases). V was pared by 4 bases and J by 0 bases, with 11 bases between. The V gene's germline CDR1 is SGHRS and CDR2 YFSETQ. The CDR3 runs 15 residues. Partial CDR3 DNA: TGCGCCAGCAGCGATCAGACAGTCTCTGGAAACACC. This encodes CASSDQTVSGNT. The whole CDR3 reads CASSDQTVSGNTIYF.

Many counts were recorded for this clone. Coverage ceases 3 residues before the CDR3 finishes, and the germline J gene fills in the end. The rearrangement uses TRBV20-1 and TRBJ2-3; D possibly corresponds to TRBD2 (5 bases). V gave up 3 bases and J gave up 2 bases, with 15 bases separating them. The germline CDR1 and CDR2 sequences are DFQATT and SNEGSKA (reference sequence). The CDR3 contains 15 residues. The part of the CDR3 DNA that was read is TGCAGTGCTAGGCTCCGTGAGGGTTCCACAGATACG. As protein: CSARLREGSTDT. The complete CDR3 reads CSARLREGSTDTQYF.

This clone was found many times. Incomplete CDR3 DNA: TGCAGTGCTAGCGGGAGGGGCTACGAG. Translating gives CSASGRGYE. The CDR3 in full is CSASGRGYEQYF. This chain connects TRBV20-1 to TRBJ2-7; 8 bases map to TRBD2. Read coverage stops 3 residues before the CDR3 terminus; the germline J gene supplies the remainder. The trim removed 3 bases at V and 3 bases at J, leaving 1 base unmatched. The CDR3 has 12 residues. Germline lookup yields CDR1 DFQATT and CDR2 SNEGSKA (reference sequence).

This clone has a count of ten or more. The CDR3 goes on 3 residues after the read ends, and that part is filled in from the germline J gene. J is TRBJ2-3 and V is TRBV5-6; unclear D gene. This CDR3 is built from 11 residues. Germline V lookup: CDR1 SGHDT, CDR2 YYEEEE. V lost 3 bases and J lost 5, with 4 bases in between. The chain's CDR3 is CASSSVDTQYF. Partial CDR3 DNA: TGTGCCAGCAGCTCCGTAGATACG.

This clone was counted at least ten times. The read gets to within 3 residues of the CDR3 end, and the germline J gene fills in the rest. This sequence joins TRBV19 and TRBJ1-2, with D possibly matching TRBD1 (5 bases). CDR3 length equals 13 residues. V shed 7 bases and J shed 4 bases, with 13 bases lying between them. Germline lookup yields CDR1 LNHDA and CDR2 SQIVND (reference sequence). CDR3 DNA, as far as it was read: TGTGCCAGTATTGGCGGGGCCTTCTATGGC. Translated: CASIGGAFYG. The whole CDR3 reads CASIGGAFYGYTF.

This clone has ten or more counts. The DNA ends 3 residues before the CDR3 does, and the rest of the CDR3 is filled in from the germline J gene. The chain has TRBV4-1 and TRBJ1-5; 8 bases match TRBD1. V was pared by 4 bases and J by 6 bases, with 5 bases of the junction left unmatched. The germline gives CDR1 MGHRA, CDR2 YSYEKL. CDR3 length: 14 amino acids. CDR3 amino acids: CASSRTGLGQPQHF. CDR3 DNA, as far as it was read: TGCGCCAGCAGCCGGACAGGGCTAGGTCAGCCC.

This clone was seen many times. The read stops 3 residues short of the end of the CDR3; the missing end is completed from the germline J gene. V usage is TRBV2 and J usage is TRBJ2-3; D may be TRBD1 (5 bases). CDR3 length equals 15 residues. Trimming stripped 4 bases from V and 4 bases from J, with 15 bases between. Germline CDR1 SNHLY, CDR2 FYNNEI. The CDR3 protein is CASSADSLSPDTQYF. The part of the CDR3 DNA that was read is TGTGCCAGCAGTGCCGACAGTCTTTCCCCAGATACG. The complete variable domain, with remaining parts taken from reference TRBV2 and TRBJ2-3, reads EPEVTQTPSHQVTQMGQEVILRCVPISNHLYFYWYRQILGQKVEFLVSFYNNEISEKSEIFDDQFSVERPDGSNFTLKIRSTKLEDSAMYFCASSADSLSPDTQYFGPGTRLTVL.